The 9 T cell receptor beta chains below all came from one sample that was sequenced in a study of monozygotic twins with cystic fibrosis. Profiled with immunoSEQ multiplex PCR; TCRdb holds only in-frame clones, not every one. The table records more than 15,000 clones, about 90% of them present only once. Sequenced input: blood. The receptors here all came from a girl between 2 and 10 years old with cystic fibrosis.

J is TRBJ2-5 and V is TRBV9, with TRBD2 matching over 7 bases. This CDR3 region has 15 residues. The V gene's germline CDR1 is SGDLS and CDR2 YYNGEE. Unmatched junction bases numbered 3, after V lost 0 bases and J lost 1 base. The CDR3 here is CASSVAGGPQETQYF. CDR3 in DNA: TGTGCCAGCAGCGTAGCGGGGGGACCCCAAGAGACCCAGTACTTC.

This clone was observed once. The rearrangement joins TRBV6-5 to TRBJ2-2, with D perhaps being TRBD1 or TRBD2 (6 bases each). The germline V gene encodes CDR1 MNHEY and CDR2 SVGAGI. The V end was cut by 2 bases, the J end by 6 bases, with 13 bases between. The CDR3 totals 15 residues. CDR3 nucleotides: TGTGCCAGCAGTTACGGTGGGGGGCCCTCCGGGGAGCTGTTTTTT. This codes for CASSYGGGPSGELFF.

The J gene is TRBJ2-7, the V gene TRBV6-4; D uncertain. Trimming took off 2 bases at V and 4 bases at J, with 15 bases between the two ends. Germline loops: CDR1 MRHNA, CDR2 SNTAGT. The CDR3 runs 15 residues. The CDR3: CASSDPRHLRYEQYF. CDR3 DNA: TGTGCCAGCAGTGACCCCCGACACCTCCGATACGAGCAGTACTTC.

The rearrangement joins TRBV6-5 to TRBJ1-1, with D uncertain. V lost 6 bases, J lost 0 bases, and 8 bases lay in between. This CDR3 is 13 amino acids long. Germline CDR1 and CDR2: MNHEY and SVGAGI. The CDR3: CASSPGMNTEAFF. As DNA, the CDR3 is TGTGCCAGCAGCCCGGGGATGAACACTGAAGCTTTCTTT.

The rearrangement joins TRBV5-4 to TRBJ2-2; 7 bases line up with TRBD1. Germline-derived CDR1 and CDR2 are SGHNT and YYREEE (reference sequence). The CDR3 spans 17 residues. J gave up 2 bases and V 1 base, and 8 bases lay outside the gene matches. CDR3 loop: CASSLNRGGYNTGELFF. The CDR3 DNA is TGTGCCAGCAGCTTGAACAGAGGGGGCTACAACACCGGGGAGCTGTTTTTT. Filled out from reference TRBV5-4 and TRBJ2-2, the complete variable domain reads ETGVTQSPTHLIKTRGQQVTLRCSSQSGHNTVSWYQQALGQGPQFIFQYYREEENGRGNFPPRFSGLQFPNYSSELNVNALELDDSALYLCASSLNRGGYNTGELFFGEGSRLTVL.

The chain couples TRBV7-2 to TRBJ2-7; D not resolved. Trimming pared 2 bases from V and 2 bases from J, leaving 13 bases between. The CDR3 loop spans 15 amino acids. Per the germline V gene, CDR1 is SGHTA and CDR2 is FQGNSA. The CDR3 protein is CASSLNGPTPYEQYF. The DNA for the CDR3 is TGTGCCAGCAGCTTAAACGGACCTACCCCCTACGAGCAGTACTTC. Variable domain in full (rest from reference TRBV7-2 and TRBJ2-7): GAGVSQSPSNKVTEKGKDVELRCDPISGHTALYWYRQSLGQGLEFLIYFQGNSAPDKSGLPSDRFSAERTGGSVSTLTIQRTQQEDSAVYLCASSLNGPTPYEQYFGPGTRLTVT.

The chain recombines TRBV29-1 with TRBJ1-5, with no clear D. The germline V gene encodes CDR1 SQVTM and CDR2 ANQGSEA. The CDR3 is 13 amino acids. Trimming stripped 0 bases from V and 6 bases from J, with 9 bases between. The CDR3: CSVEEGKGQPQHF. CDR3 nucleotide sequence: TGCAGCGTTGAAGAAGGAAAGGGTCAGCCCCAGCATTTT.

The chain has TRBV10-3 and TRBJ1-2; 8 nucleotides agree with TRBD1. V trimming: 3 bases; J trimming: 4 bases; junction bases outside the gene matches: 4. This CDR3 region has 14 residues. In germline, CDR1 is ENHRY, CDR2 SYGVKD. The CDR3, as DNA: TGTGCCATCAGTGAACAGGGGGGTGGCTATGGCTACACCTTC. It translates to CAISEQGGGYGYTF.

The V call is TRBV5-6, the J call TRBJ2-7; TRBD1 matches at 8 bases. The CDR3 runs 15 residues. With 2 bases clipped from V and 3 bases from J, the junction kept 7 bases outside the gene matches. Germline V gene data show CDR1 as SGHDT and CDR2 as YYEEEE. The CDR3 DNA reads TGTGCCAGCAGCTTCCCCGGGACAGGAGTCTACGAGCAGTACTTC. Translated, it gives CASSFPGTGVYEQYF.